A single TCR beta chain is shown here with its context. Antigen specificity is unknown. Specified time point: week 47, end of study. Alongside topical imiquimod, each dose of vaccine comprised 300 ug of mutant IDH1 20-mer peptide. The data were obtained in a study of a mutant IDH1 vaccine in newly diagnosed glioma. V was shortened by 4 bases and J by 9 bases, with 13 bases between the two germline ends. Per the germline V gene, CDR1 is ENHRY and CDR2 is SYGVKD. CDR3 length: 12 residues. Clones were sequenced by immunoSEQ multiplex PCR, and TCRdb holds only the in-frame ones, with some missing. The sample gives some 20,000 clones, approximately 88% of which show up once; 2.5% to 3% is in the top ten.

This clonotype was obtained from a man aged 35 to 55 with glioma. Specimen: PBMCs, collected from a glioma patient whose treatment included an IDH1 peptide vaccine. The V call is TRBV10-3, the J call TRBJ2-7; the D gene is possibly TRBD1 (6 bases). For the CDR3, the DNA is TGTGCCATCAGTGCCTTTACAGGGCCGCAGTACTTC. Encoded protein: CAISAFTGPQYF.